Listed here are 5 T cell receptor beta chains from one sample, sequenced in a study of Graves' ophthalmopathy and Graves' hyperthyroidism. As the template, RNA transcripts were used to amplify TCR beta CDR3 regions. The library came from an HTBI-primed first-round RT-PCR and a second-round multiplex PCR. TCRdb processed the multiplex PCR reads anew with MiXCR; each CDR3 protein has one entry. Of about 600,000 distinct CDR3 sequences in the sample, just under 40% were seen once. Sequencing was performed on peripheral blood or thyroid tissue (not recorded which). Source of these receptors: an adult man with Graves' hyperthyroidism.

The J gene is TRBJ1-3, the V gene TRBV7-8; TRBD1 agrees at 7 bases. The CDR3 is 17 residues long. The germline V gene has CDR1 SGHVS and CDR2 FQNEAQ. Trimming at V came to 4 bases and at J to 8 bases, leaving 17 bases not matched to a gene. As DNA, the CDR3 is TGTGCCAGCAGCTACAGACGGACAGGTTCGGATGGCTACACCATATATTTT. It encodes CASSYRRTGSDGYTIYF. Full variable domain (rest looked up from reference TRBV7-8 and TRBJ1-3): GAGVSQSPRYKVAKRGQDVALRCDPISGHVSLFWYQQALGQGPEFLTYFQNEAQLDKSGLPSDRFFAERPEGSVSTLKIQRTQQEDSAVYLCASSYRRTGSDGYTIYFGEGSWLTVV.

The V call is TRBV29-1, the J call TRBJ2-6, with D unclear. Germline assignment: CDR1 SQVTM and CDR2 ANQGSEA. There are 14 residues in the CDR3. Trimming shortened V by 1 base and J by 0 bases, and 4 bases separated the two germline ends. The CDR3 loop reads CSVEGSSGANVLTF. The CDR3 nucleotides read TGCAGCGTTGAAGGGAGCTCTGGGGCCAACGTCCTGACTTTC.

The CDR3 spells CASTDSGTQADTQYF. Here the CDR3 DNA reads TGTGCCAGCACTGATTCCGGGACCCAAGCGGATACGCAGTATTTT. The V and J genes are TRBV11-1 and TRBJ2-3, with D possibly being TRBD1 or TRBD2 (5 bases each). This CDR3 contains 15 residues. With 7 bases removed from V and 6 bases from J, the gap between germline ends came to 20 bases. Germline-derived CDR1 and CDR2 are SGHAT and FQDESV (reference sequence).

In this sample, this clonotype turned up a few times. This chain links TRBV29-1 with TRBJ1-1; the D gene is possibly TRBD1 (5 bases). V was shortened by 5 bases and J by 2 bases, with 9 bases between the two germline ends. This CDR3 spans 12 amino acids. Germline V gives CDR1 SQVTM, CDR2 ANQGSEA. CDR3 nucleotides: TGCAGCGTTCCGGGGCTAAACACTGAAGCTTTCTTT. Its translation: CSVPGLNTEAFF.

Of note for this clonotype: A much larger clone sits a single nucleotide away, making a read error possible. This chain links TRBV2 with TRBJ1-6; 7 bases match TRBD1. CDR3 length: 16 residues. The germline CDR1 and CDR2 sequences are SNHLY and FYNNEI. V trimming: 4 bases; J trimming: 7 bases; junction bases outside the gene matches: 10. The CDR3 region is CASSANPTGANSPLHF. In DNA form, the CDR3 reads TGTGCCAGCAGTGCGAACCCAACAGGGGCGAATTCACCCCTCCACTTT.